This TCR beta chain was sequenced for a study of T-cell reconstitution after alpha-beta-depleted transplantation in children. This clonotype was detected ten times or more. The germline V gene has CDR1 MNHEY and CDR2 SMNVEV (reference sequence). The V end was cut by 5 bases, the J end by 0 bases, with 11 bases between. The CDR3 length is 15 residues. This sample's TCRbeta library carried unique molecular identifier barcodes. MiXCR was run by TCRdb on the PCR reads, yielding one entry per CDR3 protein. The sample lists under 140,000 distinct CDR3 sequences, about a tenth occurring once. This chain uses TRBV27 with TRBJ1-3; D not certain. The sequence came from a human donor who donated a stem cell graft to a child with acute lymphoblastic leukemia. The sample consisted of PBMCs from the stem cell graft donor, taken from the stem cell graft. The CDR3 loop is CASSATTSSGNTIYF. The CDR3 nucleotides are TGTGCCAGCAGTGCTACAACCTCCTCTGGAAACACCATATATTTT.